The 5 T cell receptor beta chains given below trace back to one sample, sequenced in a study of blood T cell repertoires in COVID-19. Data came from immunoSEQ multiplex PCR; TCRdb stores just in-frame clones and leaves some out. The sample lists about 300,000 clones, about 87% occurring once. The specimen was peripheral blood. The receptor set was obtained from a woman aged 50 to 60 with COVID-19, enrolled during active disease.

This clone occurred a few times. The chain employs TRBV7-6 and TRBJ1-1; D gene uncertain. CDR1 and CDR2 from the germline V gene are SGHVS and FNYEAQ. The CDR3 runs to 15 residues. V lost 5 bases and J 0 bases, leaving 13 bases between the germline ends. The DNA for the CDR3 is TGTGCCAGCAGCCCAGTGGGGAGTTTGAACACTGAAGCTTTCTTT. As protein: CASSPVGSLNTEAFF.

The chain combines TRBV7-9 with TRBJ2-7; 8 positions match TRBD1. Germline V lookup: CDR1 SEHNR, CDR2 FQNEAQ (reference sequence). The CDR3 consists of 13 residues. V lost 3 bases and J lost 4; bases outside the gene matches: 2. The CDR3 loop reads CASSLQGAYEQYF. CDR3 DNA sequence: TGTGCCAGCAGCTTGCAGGGGGCTTACGAGCAGTACTTC. Full variable domain (rest looked up from reference TRBV7-9 and TRBJ2-7): DTGVSQNPRHKITKRGQNVTFRCDPISEHNRLYWYRQTLGQGPEFLTYFQNEAQLEKSRLLSDRFSAERPKGSFSTLEIQRTEQGDSAMYLCASSLQGAYEQYFGPGTRLTVT.

This chain links TRBV2 with TRBJ2-2; 10 nucleotides line up with TRBD2. J lost 2 bases, V lost 7 bases, and 7 bases had no gene match. Per the germline V gene, CDR1 is SNHLY and CDR2 is FYNNEI. This CDR3 is built from 16 residues. CDR3 sequence reads: CASTKAGGPNTGELFF. The CDR3 DNA is TGTGCCAGCACCAAAGCGGGAGGGCCTAACACCGGGGAGCTGTTTTTT.

The V gene is TRBV30, the J gene TRBJ1-4; 9 bases line up with TRBD1. The length of the CDR3 is 18 residues. CDR1 and CDR2 from the germline V gene are GTSNPN and SVGIG (reference sequence). The V gene end was trimmed by 3 bases and the J gene end by 10 bases; junction bases not matched to a gene: 21. CDR3 in DNA: TGTGCCTGGAGCCGGTCGGGATATCCGGGACAGGGTGTCGGAAAACTGTTTTTT. It codes for CAWSRSGYPGQGVGKLFF.

This sequence joins TRBV2 and TRBJ2-7, with 13 bases fitting TRBD2. The germline CDR1 and CDR2 sequences are SNHLY and FYNNEI. V dropped 2 bases and J dropped 2; count of bases not matched to a gene: 0. The CDR3 runs to 15 residues. This chain's CDR3 is CASSETSGRAYEQYF. In DNA, the CDR3 is TGTGCCAGCAGTGAAACTAGCGGGAGGGCCTACGAGCAGTACTTC.